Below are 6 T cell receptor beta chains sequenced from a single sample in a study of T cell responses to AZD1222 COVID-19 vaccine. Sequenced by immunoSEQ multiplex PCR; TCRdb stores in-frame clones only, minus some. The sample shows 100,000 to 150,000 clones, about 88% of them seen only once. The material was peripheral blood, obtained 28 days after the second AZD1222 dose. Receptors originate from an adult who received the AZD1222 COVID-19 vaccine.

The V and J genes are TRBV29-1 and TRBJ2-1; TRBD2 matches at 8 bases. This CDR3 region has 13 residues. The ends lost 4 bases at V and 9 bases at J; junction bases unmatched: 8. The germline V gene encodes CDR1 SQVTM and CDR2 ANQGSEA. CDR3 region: CSVVAGHATEQFF. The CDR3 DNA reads TGCAGCGTTGTAGCGGGGCATGCCACTGAGCAGTTCTTC.

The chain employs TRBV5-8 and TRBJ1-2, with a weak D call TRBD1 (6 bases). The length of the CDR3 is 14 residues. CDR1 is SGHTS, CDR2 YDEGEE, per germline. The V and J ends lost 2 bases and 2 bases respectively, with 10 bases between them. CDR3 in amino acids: CASSLGGSNYGYTF. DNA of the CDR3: TGTGCCAGCAGCTTAGGGGGGTCAAACTATGGCTACACCTTC.

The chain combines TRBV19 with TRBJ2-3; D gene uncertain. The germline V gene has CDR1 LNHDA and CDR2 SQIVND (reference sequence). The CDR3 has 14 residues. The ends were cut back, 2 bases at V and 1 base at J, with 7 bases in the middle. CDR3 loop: CASSIWSGTDTQYF. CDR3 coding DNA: TGTGCCAGTAGTATATGGTCCGGCACAGATACGCAGTATTTT.

The CDR3 DNA is TGTGCCAGCAGCCAAGCAGGTAACACCGGGGAGCTGTTTTTT. Translation: CASSQAGNTGELFF. The genes are TRBV3-1 (or the pseudogene TRBV3-2) and TRBJ2-2; D gene uncertain. This CDR3 spans 14 amino acids. V lost 1 base and J 2 bases, leaving 5 bases between the germline ends. Germline CDR1 reads LGHDT; CDR2 reads YNNKEL (reference sequence).

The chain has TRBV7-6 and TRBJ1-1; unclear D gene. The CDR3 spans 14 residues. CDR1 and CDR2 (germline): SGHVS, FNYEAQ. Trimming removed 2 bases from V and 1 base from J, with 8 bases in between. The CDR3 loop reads CASSLRYRNTEAFF. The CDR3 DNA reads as TGTGCCAGCAGCTTAAGATATAGGAACACTGAAGCTTTCTTT.

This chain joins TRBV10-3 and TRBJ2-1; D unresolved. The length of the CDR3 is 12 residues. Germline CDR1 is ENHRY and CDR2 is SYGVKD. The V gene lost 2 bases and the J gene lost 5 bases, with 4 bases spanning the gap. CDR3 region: CAISEGNNEQFF. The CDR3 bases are TGTGCCATCAGTGAGGGGAACAATGAGCAGTTCTTC.